Below are 28 T cell receptor beta chains sequenced from a single sample in a study of hypomethylating agent response in myelodysplastic syndrome. Libraries were prepared by immunoSEQ multiplex PCR; TCRdb keeps only in-frame clonotypes and omits some of them. The sample shows approximately 5,800 clones, 70% to 90% of them seen only once. The sample was bone marrow, taken before or after starting hypomethylating agent treatment for myelodysplastic syndrome (not recorded which). All receptors come from a human donor with myelodysplastic syndrome.

The chain employs TRBV9 and TRBJ2-1; 12 nucleotides align to TRBD2. From germline, CDR1 is SGDLS and CDR2 YYNGEE. V was clipped by 6 bases and J by 7 bases; unmatched bases: 8. The CDR3 length is 15 residues. Here the CDR3 reads CASNTLAGGGNEQFF. CDR3 DNA sequence: TGTGCCAGCAATACACTAGCGGGGGGTGGGAATGAGCAGTTCTTC.

The rearrangement joins TRBV30 to TRBJ1-2; possibly TRBD1 for D (6 bases). This CDR3 has 15 residues. CDR1 is GTSNPN and CDR2 is SVGIG in the germline V gene (reference sequence). Trimming left V 0 bases short and J 8 bases short, with 19 bases between. The CDR3 sequence: CAWSVEGRGWGGYTF. CDR3 sequence (DNA): TGTGCCTGGAGTGTGGAGGGCAGGGGTTGGGGAGGCTACACCTTC.

The chain uses TRBV6-5 and TRBJ1-2; TRBD1 agrees at 8 bases. Germline values: CDR1 MNHEY, CDR2 SVGAGI. CDR3 length equals 15 residues. V shed 2 bases and J 6 bases; nucleotides not matched to a gene: 8. The CDR3 here is CASSYTGQGFDGYTF. The CDR3 region has the DNA TGTGCCAGCAGTTACACTGGACAGGGCTTCGATGGCTACACCTTC.

The chain is built from TRBV21-1 and TRBJ2-5; TRBD1 is the table's D call and was not checked against the DNA. TRBV21-1 is given as a pseudogene. The CDR3 runs 18 residues. The CDR3 DNA sequence: TGTGCCAGCAGCAAACCCCCGGGACAGGGGGCTTCCATGGAGACCCAGTACTTC. It specifies CASSKPPGQGASMETQYF.

The genes are TRBV5-8 and TRBJ1-3; a weak D match, TRBD1 (6 bases). There are 15 residues in the CDR3. V shed 4 bases and J shed 0 bases, with 11 bases lying between them. The germline CDR1 and CDR2 sequences are SGHTS and YDEGEE. CDR3 sequence reads: CASSHGQSSGNTIYF. The DNA for the CDR3 is TGTGCCAGCAGCCATGGACAGAGCTCTGGAAACACCATATATTTT.

The chain uses TRBV18 and TRBJ2-3, with D tentatively TRBD1 (6 bases). The V gene lost 4 bases and the J gene lost 6 bases, with 8 bases spanning the gap. The CDR3 contains 12 residues. The V gene's germline CDR1 is KGHSH and CDR2 LQKENI. DNA of the CDR3: TGTGCCAGCTCACGTGACAGGGATACGCAGTATTTT. Translation gives CASSRDRDTQYF. Full variable domain (missing parts from reference TRBV18 and TRBJ2-3): NAGVMQNPRHLVRRRGQEARLRCSPMKGHSHVYWYRQLPEEGLKFMVYLQKENIIDESGMPKERFSAEFPKEGPSILRIQQVVRGDSAAYFCASSRDRDTQYFGPGTRLTVL.

This clone was observed once. V usage is TRBV7-2 and J usage is TRBJ1-2, with no clear D. V shed 5 bases and J shed 6 bases, with 22 bases lying between them. This CDR3 comprises 16 residues. Looked up from germline, CDR1 is SGHTA and CDR2 is FQGNSA. The CDR3 protein is CASSQAVHTYRDGYTF. The CDR3 DNA sequence: TGTGCCAGCAGCCAGGCGGTCCACACCTATAGGGATGGCTACACCTTC.

The chain carries TRBV19 and TRBJ2-7, with a weak D call TRBD2 (5 bases). The V gene's germline CDR1 is LNHDA and CDR2 SQIVND (reference sequence). The CDR3 consists of 14 residues. V dropped 8 bases and J dropped 3 bases, with 17 bases sitting between them. The CDR3 bases are TGTGCCAGTGGCCAACCGGGATTATTCTACGAGCAGTACTTC. This codes for CASGQPGLFYEQYF.

V gene TRBV5-4 combines with J gene TRBJ1-6; possibly TRBD1 for D (5 bases). The CDR3 extends over 16 amino acids. V shed 3 bases and J shed 11 bases, with 21 bases lying between them. Germline V gene lookup returns CDR1 SGHNT and CDR2 YYREEE (reference sequence). CDR3 sequence reads: CASSSTPRTRQTPLHF. The CDR3 DNA reads TGTGCCAGCAGCTCGACCCCCCGGACAAGACAGACACCCCTCCACTTT.

The V gene is TRBV2, the J gene TRBJ2-2; possible D gene TRBD1, 5 bases. Germline CDR1 reads SNHLY; CDR2 reads FYNNEI. There are 13 residues in the CDR3. The germline V and J ends were trimmed by 7 bases and 4 bases, with 10 bases remaining between them. In DNA form, the CDR3 reads TGTGCCAGCAATCCAAGGGGCACCGGGGAGCTGTTTTTT. Encoded protein: CASNPRGTGELFF.

The rearrangement joins TRBV2 to TRBJ1-2; D is ambiguous. Germline-derived CDR1 and CDR2 are SNHLY and FYNNEI. Trimming took off 5 bases at V and 2 bases at J, with 12 bases between the two ends. The CDR3 spans 14 residues. CDR3 in amino acids: CASSPQLGNYGYTF. For the CDR3, the DNA is TGTGCCAGCAGTCCGCAGCTGGGAAACTATGGCTACACCTTC. The full variable domain, with the rest looked up from reference TRBV2 and TRBJ1-2, is EPEVTQTPSHQVTQMGQEVILRCVPISNHLYFYWYRQILGQKVEFLVSFYNNEISEKSEIFDDQFSVERPDGSNFTLKIRSTKLEDSAMYFCASSPQLGNYGYTFGSGTRLTVV.

The gene calls are TRBV5-4 and TRBJ2-5; TRBD2 matches 12 bases. CDR1 is SGHNT, CDR2 YYREEE, per germline (reference sequence). The V gene end was trimmed by 3 bases and the J gene end by 5 bases; junction bases not matched to a gene: 8. There are 16 residues in the CDR3. The CDR3 loop reads CASSSLAGGLRETQYF. The DNA of the CDR3 is TGTGCCAGCAGCTCCCTAGCGGGGGGGCTTAGGGAGACCCAGTACTTC.

J is TRBJ1-1 and V is TRBV5-5; the D gene is possibly TRBD1 (5 bases). The germline CDR1 and CDR2 sequences are SGHKS and YYEKEE (reference sequence). V was pared by 5 bases and J by 5 bases, with 19 bases between. The CDR3 has 15 residues. CDR3 amino acids: CASRLRQLGGTEAFF. The CDR3 bases are TGTGCCAGCAGACTTAGACAGCTCGGGGGGACTGAAGCTTTCTTT.

This chain connects TRBV5-1 to TRBJ2-3; possible D gene TRBD1, 6 bases. The CDR3 has 13 residues. Between the trimmed V and J ends, which lost 0 bases and 8 bases, there was a span of 10 bases. Germline lookup yields CDR1 SGHRS and CDR2 YFSETQ. The CDR3: CASSLEPDSTQYF. Written as DNA, the CDR3 is TGCGCCAGCAGCTTGGAGCCGGACAGTACGCAGTATTTT.

The chain carries TRBV2 and TRBJ2-3; perhaps TRBD2 as D (6 bases). The ends were cut back, 7 bases at V and 10 bases at J, with 18 bases in the middle. Germline V gives CDR1 SNHLY, CDR2 FYNNEI. There are 13 residues in the CDR3. CDR3 loop: CASTRLVQLAQYF. DNA for the CDR3: TGTGCCAGCACCCGACTAGTCCAACTGGCGCAGTATTTT.

V and J are TRBV6-1 and TRBJ1-5; a weak D match, TRBD1 (5 bases). The CDR3 has 15 amino acids. The V gene's germline CDR1 is MNHNS and CDR2 SASEGT. V was clipped by 4 bases and J by 2 bases, with 12 bases between them. This CDR3 reads CASSGKGAGNQPQHF. The CDR3 coding sequence is TGTGCCAGCAGTGGCAAAGGGGCTGGCAATCAGCCCCAGCATTTT.

This chain uses TRBV6-1 with TRBJ1-1; possible D gene TRBD1, 6 bases. This CDR3 contains 12 residues. V was clipped by 7 bases and J by 4 bases, with 10 bases between them. Per germline, CDR1 MNHNS and CDR2 SASEGT. The CDR3 here is CASNRVGTEAFF. Written as DNA, the CDR3 is TGTGCCAGCAACAGGGTCGGCACTGAAGCTTTCTTT.

The V and J genes are TRBV9 and TRBJ1-1, with D unresolved. Germline V CDR1 and CDR2: SGDLS, YYNGEE. Trimming took off 3 bases at V and 2 bases at J, with 14 bases between the two ends. The CDR3 extends over 15 amino acids. The CDR3 here is CASSARENSNTEAFF. The CDR3 DNA follows: TGTGCCAGCAGCGCGAGGGAAAATAGCAACACTGAAGCTTTCTTT.

The V and J genes are TRBV6-1 and TRBJ1-5, with D hard to call. V was clipped by 5 bases and J by 4 bases, with 0 bases between them. Germline V gives CDR1 MNHNS, CDR2 SASEGT. The CDR3 covers 10 residues. The CDR3 here is CASSNQPQHF. CDR3 in DNA: TGTGCCAGCAGTAATCAGCCCCAGCATTTT.

This clone was recorded only once. This sequence joins TRBV5-1 and TRBJ1-3; D ambiguous. Germline CDR1 and CDR2: SGHRS and YFSETQ. V dropped 0 bases and J dropped 0 bases, with 4 bases sitting between them. The CDR3 consists of 14 residues. CDR3 amino acids: CASSLGDSGNTIYF. The CDR3 coding sequence is TGCGCCAGCAGCTTGGGAGACTCTGGAAACACCATATATTTT.

The chain has TRBV2 and TRBJ2-7; 7 nucleotides agree with TRBD1. The CDR3 totals 14 residues. Germline V gene data show CDR1 as SNHLY and CDR2 as FYNNEI. V shed 7 bases and J 0 bases; nucleotides not matched to a gene: 6. CDR3 DNA sequence: TGTGCCAGCATTAAACAGGGGAACTCCTACGAGCAGTACTTC. Translating gives CASIKQGNSYEQYF.

This chain links TRBV7-2 with TRBJ1-2; D perhaps matches TRBD1 (5 bases). Germline assignment: CDR1 SGHTA and CDR2 FQGNSA. The V end lost 5 bases, the J end lost 6 bases, and 19 bases lay between the germline ends. This CDR3 contains 15 residues. The CDR3, as DNA: TGTGCCAGCAGCCCACCCGGGGCTGGTTTTCATGGCTACACCTTC. Residues: CASSPPGAGFHGYTF. The full variable domain, completed using reference TRBV7-2 and TRBJ1-2, is GAGVSQSPSNKVTEKGKDVELRCDPISGHTALYWYRQSLGQGLEFLIYFQGNSAPDKSGLPSDRFSAERTGGSVSTLTIQRTQQEDSAVYLCASSPPGAGFHGYTFGSGTRLTVV.

The chain has TRBV28 and TRBJ2-5; a weak D match, TRBD1 (7 bases). The CDR3 is 15 residues long. V shed 4 bases and J shed 5 bases, with 17 bases lying between them. CDR1 and CDR2 from the germline V gene are MDHEN and SYDVKM. CDR3 amino acids: CASSSPARGVETQYF. CDR3 sequence (DNA): TGTGCCAGCAGTTCCCCCGCCAGGGGGGTGGAGACCCAGTACTTC.

This rearrangement joins TRBV11-1 to TRBJ1-5; weak D call: TRBD1 (5 bases). CDR1 and CDR2 from the germline V gene are SGHAT and FQDESV (reference sequence). This CDR3 is built from 13 residues. V lost 1 base and J lost 6, with 7 bases in between. CDR3 residues: CASSLDQGQPQHF. In DNA, the CDR3 is TGTGCCAGCAGCTTAGATCAGGGTCAGCCCCAGCATTTT.

CDR3 sequence reads: CASSPPYGETQYF. The CDR3 region has the DNA TGTGCCAGCAGCCCCCCTTATGGCGAGACCCAGTACTTC. This rearrangement joins TRBV11-2 to TRBJ2-5; D gene unclear. Trimming pared 5 bases from V and 5 bases from J, leaving 12 bases between. Germline loops: CDR1 SGHAT, CDR2 FQNNGV. The CDR3 loop spans 13 amino acids.

The genes are TRBV30 and TRBJ1-1, with 9 nucleotides matching TRBD1. Germline assignment: CDR1 GTSNPN and CDR2 SVGIG (reference sequence). The CDR3 is 14 residues long. Trimming removed 4 bases from V and 5 bases from J; junction bases left unmatched: 8. CDR3 nucleotide sequence: TGTGCCTGGACTAGGGGGACAGGGCGGACTGAAGCTTTCTTT. It specifies CAWTRGTGRTEAFF. Looking up the rest from reference TRBV30 and TRBJ1-1 gives the full variable domain: SQTIHQWPATLVQPVGSPLSLECTVEGTSNPNLYWYRQAAGRGLQLLFYSVGIGQISSEVPQNLSASRPQDRQFILSSKKLLLSDSGFYLCAWTRGTGRTEAFFGQGTRLTVV.

Here the CDR3 DNA reads TGTGCCATCAGTGGGGGGGACAGGAACACTGAAGCTTTCTTT. This translates into CAISGGDRNTEAFF. The rearrangement uses TRBV10-3 and TRBJ1-1; 7 bases fit TRBD1. CDR1 is ENHRY, CDR2 SYGVKD, per germline. The CDR3 runs 14 residues. Trimming at V came to 4 bases and at J to 1 base, leaving 3 bases not matched to a gene.

The gene calls are TRBV6-4 and TRBJ2-4, with no clear D. This CDR3 region has 15 residues. Germline loops: CDR1 MRHNA, CDR2 SNTAGT. The V end was cut by 10 bases, the J end by 5 bases, with 21 bases between. CDR3 nucleotides: TGTGCCACCTTTTATCGCCGACTTCGTCAAAACATTCAGTACTTC. The encoded protein is CATFYRRLRQNIQYF.